Here is one T cell receptor (beta chain) with its context. This clonotype was counted ten times or more. This receptor's antigen is unknown. No base quality values were provided; no much bigger clone lies one nucleotide off. The data derive from a study of CD8 T cells in ankylosing spondylitis (dated by TCRdb to the late 2010s). As for the study more broadly: T cell receptor beta repertoires were profiled in healthy donors and ankylosing spondylitis patients so that disease-linked TCR variants could be found. The full study cohort was made up of about two dozen ankylosing spondylitis patients and some 100 healthy donors. Samples of peripheral blood were taken, and for ankylosing spondylitis patients, synovial fluid was collected as well.

Reads for this sample came from an Illumina HiSeq 2500. Quantitative 5'-RACE with molecular barcodes was used to prepare TCR beta libraries. Processing in the source paper ran as follows. Disease-linked TCR variants were identified with a new computational method built on a probabilistic model of VDJ rearrangement. Using fastp trimming at Q25 and MiXCR clonotype assembly, TCRdb reanalyzed the public sequencing data and kept in-frame beta chains. Every entry covers one CDR3 protein and lists the most common genes and DNA from its rows. TCRdb, not the authors, supplied the V and J calls. The sample contains 250,000 to 350,000 distinct CDR3 sequences, approximately 20% of them found a single time. Clones ranked in the top ten supply 7.5% to 9% of the sample. The paper as a whole reports these results and caveats: The disease-linked clones were reported to be significantly enriched in matched synovial fluid samples from ankylosing spondylitis patients. Some TCR beta motif variants had previously been reported in synovial fluid and blood of reactive arthritis patients, which suggested common disease-initiation mechanisms. In peripheral blood, the disease-linked clones were found at relatively low frequencies and had a CD8+ phenotype. Blood from ankylosing spondylitis patients appeared to be characterized by a TCR beta motif composed of roughly 8 highly homologous amino acid variants.

Reading from cysteine to phenylalanine, the CDR3 counts 14 amino acids. The kept DNA is CDR3 alone, 42 bases in frame from the first base. The germline V gene gives CDR1 as SGHRS and CDR2 as YFSETQ. Ends trimmed: V by 4 bases, J by 15 bases; bases unmatched to a gene: 8. The chain uses TRBV5-1 and TRBJ2-1, and TRBD2 aligns with 15 junction nucleotides. The source of this sequence is a male donor with ankylosing spondylitis or in good health (not recorded which). Sequencing used blood, either unsorted or a sorted T cell fraction (not recorded which). Here the CDR3 is given as CASSDGTSGRIWFF. Read as DNA, the sequence is TGCGCCAGCAGCGACGGGACTAGCGGGAGGATATGGTTCTTC.